These 15 T cell receptor beta chains originate from one sample sequenced in a study of human T cells and chemical hapten exposure (dated by TCRdb to the early 2020s). Libraries were prepared through RACE. Reads for this sample came from a NextSeq 500. The public reads were reprocessed in TCRdb via fastp at Q25 and MiXCR, keeping in-frame beta chains. Every distinct CDR3 protein forms one entry, paired with its most common genes and DNA. In all, the sample holds 150,000 to 200,000 distinct CDR3 sequences, and under 25% of those were seen once. The top ten hold approximately 2.3% of the sample. This specimen's time point label, interpreted: patch test 3, about 24 weeks after DPC sensitization. The treatment or condition label, as the study defines it: therapeutic diphenylcyclopropenone sensitization with weekly scalp DPC. Sample: whole blood, taken in connection with sensitization to the hapten diphenylcyclopropenone (DPC). Source of these receptors: a woman aged 40 to 49 with alopecia areata. Some clones in this sample may be carry-over from other donors' samples.

V is TRBV28 and J is TRBJ1-1; 7 bases are shared with TRBD1. The V segment lost 7 bases and the J segment 5 bases; nucleotides outside the gene matches: 7. The CDR3 totals 13 residues. The germline CDR1 and CDR2 sequences are MDHEN and SYDVKM. CDR3 coding DNA: TGTGCCAGCAAAGGGGGCGCTTGGACTGAAGCTTTCTTT. Encoded protein: CASKGGAWTEAFF.

The chain joins TRBV28 to TRBJ2-7; 7 positions agree with TRBD2. The CDR3 consists of 12 residues. Germline V gene sequence: CDR1 MDHEN, CDR2 SYDVKM. Trimming at V came to 6 bases and at J to 4 bases, leaving 3 bases not matched to a gene. The CDR3 DNA reads TGTGCCAGCAGCCGGGGGGTTTACGAGCAGTACTTC. Its protein product is CASSRGVYEQYF.

This clonotype was observed a handful of times. This chain connects TRBV12-3 or TRBV12-4 to TRBJ1-1; D ambiguous. The ends were cut back, 2 bases at V and 4 bases at J, with 2 bases in the middle. The CDR3 length is 11 residues. CDR3: CASSLPTEAFF. For the CDR3, the DNA is TGTGCCAGCAGTTTACCCACTGAAGCTTTCTTT.

The CDR3 region is CSVGTSGIQDTQYF. The CDR3 DNA reads TGCAGCGTGGGGACTAGCGGGATTCAAGATACGCAGTATTTT. The chain links TRBV29-1 to TRBJ2-3, with TRBD2 matching 13 bases. The CDR3 length is 14 residues. The V gene end was trimmed by 6 bases and the J gene end by 5 bases; junction bases not matched to a gene: 5. Germline V gives CDR1 SQVTM, CDR2 ANQGSEA.

The rearrangement joins TRBV9 to TRBJ2-5; D may match TRBD1 or TRBD2 (5 bases each). The CDR3 runs 15 residues. Germline lookup yields CDR1 SGDLS and CDR2 YYNGEE. Deletions cut 0 bases from V and 4 bases from J, with 13 bases between. CDR3 sequence reads: CASSVGGVGGETQYF. The CDR3 bases are TGTGCCAGCAGCGTAGGAGGGGTAGGAGGAGAGACCCAGTACTTC. The full variable domain, in which reference TRBV9 and TRBJ2-5 provide the parts outside the CDR3, is DSGVTQTPKHLITATGQRVTLRCSPRSGDLSVYWYQQSLDQGLQFLIQYYNGEERAKGNILERFSAQQFPDLHSELNLSSLELGDSALYFCASSVGGVGGETQYFGPGTRLLVL.

This clonotype has a handful of counts. The chain carries TRBV28 and TRBJ2-6, with D possibly matching TRBD1 (7 bases). Germline values: CDR1 MDHEN, CDR2 SYDVKM. The CDR3 sequence is 17 residues long. Trimming pared 5 bases from V and 0 bases from J, leaving 14 bases between. This CDR3 reads CASSRGRGASGANVLTF. The CDR3, as DNA: TGTGCCAGCAGTCGAGGCAGGGGGGCCTCTGGGGCCAACGTCCTGACTTTC.

This clonotype appeared a few times. The CDR3 nucleotides read TGTGCCAGCAGTGAATGGCGCAGCTCTGGGGCCAACGTCCTGACTTTC. Translation: CASSEWRSSGANVLTF. V usage is TRBV6-1 and J usage is TRBJ2-6, with unresolved D. The V gene lost 2 bases and the J gene lost 0 bases, with 8 bases spanning the gap. CDR1 and CDR2 (germline): MNHNS, SASEGT. The CDR3 has 16 amino acids.

The chain combines TRBV4-2 with TRBJ2-2, with 7 nucleotides matching TRBD1. V dropped 0 bases and J dropped 5; count of bases not matched to a gene: 3. The CDR3 consists of 15 residues. Germline-derived CDR1 and CDR2 are LGHNA and YNFKEQ. The CDR3 nucleotides read TGTGCCAGCAGCCAAGAGGGACAGCCAACCGGGGAGCTGTTTTTT. Protein product: CASSQEGQPTGELFF.

This clonotype turned up a few times. The rearrangement uses TRBV5-1 and TRBJ2-1; D possibly corresponds to TRBD1 (6 bases). This CDR3 region has 14 residues. Germline-derived CDR1 and CDR2 are SGHRS and YFSETQ. The V and J ends lost 6 bases and 8 bases respectively, with 18 bases between them. CDR3 in DNA: TGCGCCAGCACCTCCCCCTCCAGGGGCGATGAGCAGTTCTTC. This sequence encodes CASTSPSRGDEQFF.

The rearrangement joins TRBV20-1 to TRBJ2-7; unclear D gene. V lost 3 bases to trimming and J lost 2 bases, with 11 bases between them. The CDR3 has 13 amino acids. Germline V gene sequence: CDR1 DFQATT, CDR2 SNEGSKA (reference sequence). CDR3 amino acids: CSASNYGAYEQYF. As DNA, the CDR3 is TGCAGTGCTAGTAATTATGGGGCCTACGAGCAGTACTTC.

V usage is TRBV7-9 and J usage is TRBJ1-1; 7 bases map to TRBD1. There are 15 residues in the CDR3. Germline CDR1 and CDR2: SEHNR and FQNEAQ (reference sequence). With V trimmed by 3 bases and J by 3 bases, 7 bases remained unmatched. DNA for the CDR3: TGTGCCAGCAGCTTTTATGACAGGGCAGACACTGAAGCTTTCTTT. Translated, it gives CASSFYDRADTEAFF.

This clonotype came up a few times. The chain has TRBV20-1 and TRBJ1-3; 7 nucleotides line up with TRBD1. The CDR3 loop spans 14 amino acids. The junction had 2 bases not matched to a gene; V was cut back by 3 bases and J by 0 bases. Per germline, CDR1 DFQATT and CDR2 SNEGSKA (reference sequence). Here the CDR3 reads CSARAGGSGNTIYF. The CDR3 nucleotides read TGCAGTGCTAGGGCAGGGGGCTCTGGAAACACCATATATTTT.

This clonotype was counted a few times. V is TRBV6-5 and J is TRBJ1-4; a weak D match, TRBD1 (6 bases). V was shortened by 6 bases and J by 10 bases, with 18 bases between the two germline ends. Germline loops: CDR1 MNHEY, CDR2 SVGAGI. The length of the CDR3 is 14 residues. CDR3 coding DNA: TGTGCCAGCAGCTACCGTGGGGGGGCTCGAAAACTGTTTTTT. This encodes CASSYRGGARKLFF.

The chain combines TRBV3-1 with TRBJ1-1; tentatively, D is TRBD1 (6 bases). Germline assignment: CDR1 LGHDT and CDR2 YNNKEL (reference sequence). V lost 1 base and J 6 bases, leaving 12 bases between the germline ends. The CDR3 sequence is 14 residues long. The CDR3 DNA follows: TGTGCCAGCAGCCAAGGTCCAGGGGACGCTGAAGCTTTCTTT. This codes for CASSQGPGDAEAFF.

This clonotype is a singleton in its sample. The gene calls are TRBV12-3 or TRBV12-4 and TRBJ2-3, with TRBD2 matching over 7 bases. Unmatched junction bases numbered 2, after V lost 11 bases and J lost 3 bases. The CDR3 totals 11 residues. The CDR3 spells CAGGGTDTQYF. The DNA of the CDR3 is TGTGCCGGGGGGGGGACAGATACGCAGTATTTT.